The TCR beta chain described here comes from a study of cytomegalovirus exposure and HLA in healthy donors. Per germline, CDR1 MNHNS and CDR2 SASEGT. The CDR3 runs 15 residues. J lost 4 bases, V lost 3 bases, and 7 bases had no gene match. PCR used 60 Vbeta primers and 13 Jbeta primers. Measured with immunoSEQ multiplex PCR; TCRdb has only the in-frame clones, and not every one. Among 130,000 or so clones listed, around 80% were seen once. Note on this clone: The antigen is undetermined.

Study results and caveats: The likely explanation for a cluster of highly shared sequence variants was sequencing artifact. Cytomegalovirus status, reportedly, was diagnosed with high specificity and sensitivity by the classifier.

The source is a woman aged 40 to 50 in good health and CMV-seronegative. This chain connects TRBV6-1 to TRBJ2-7; the match to TRBD1 covers 9 bases. The sample consisted of PBMCs. The CDR3 reads CASSDAGQGTYEQYF. CDR3 coding DNA: TGTGCCAGCAGTGATGCCGGACAGGGGACTTACGAGCAGTACTTC.